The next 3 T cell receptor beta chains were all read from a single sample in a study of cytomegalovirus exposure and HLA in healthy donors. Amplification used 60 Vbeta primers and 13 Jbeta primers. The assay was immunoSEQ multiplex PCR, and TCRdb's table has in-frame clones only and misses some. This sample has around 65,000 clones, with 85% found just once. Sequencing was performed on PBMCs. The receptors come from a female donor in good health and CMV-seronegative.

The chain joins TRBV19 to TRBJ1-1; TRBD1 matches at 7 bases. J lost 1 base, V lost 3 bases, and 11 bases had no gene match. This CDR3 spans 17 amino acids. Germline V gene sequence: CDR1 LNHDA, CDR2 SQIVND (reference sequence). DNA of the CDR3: TGTGCCAGTAGTATCGCGTATGCAGGGGGGACGAACACTGAAGCTTTCTTT. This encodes CASSIAYAGGTNTEAFF.

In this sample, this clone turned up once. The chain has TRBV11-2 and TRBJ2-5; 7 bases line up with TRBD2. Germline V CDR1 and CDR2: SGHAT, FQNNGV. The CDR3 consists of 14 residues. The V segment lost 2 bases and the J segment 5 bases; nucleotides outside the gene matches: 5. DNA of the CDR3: TGTGCCAGCAGCTTACGCGGGGGAGGCGAGACCCAGTACTTC. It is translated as CASSLRGGGETQYF.

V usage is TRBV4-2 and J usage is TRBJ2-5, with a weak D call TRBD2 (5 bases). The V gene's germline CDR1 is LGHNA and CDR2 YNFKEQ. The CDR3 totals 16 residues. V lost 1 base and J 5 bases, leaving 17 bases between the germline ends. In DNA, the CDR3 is TGTGCCAGCAGCCAAGTCTCTAGTGGCACGGGGGAGACCCAGTACTTC. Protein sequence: CASSQVSSGTGETQYF.